One sample yielded the 15 T cell receptor beta chains listed below, sequenced in a study of blood T cell repertoires in COVID-19. The table came from immunoSEQ multiplex PCR; TCRdb's copy has only in-frame clones and leaves some out. The data hold about 200,000 clones, with 89% observed a single time. Sequencing was done on a sample of peripheral blood. These receptors were taken from a middle-aged woman with acute or convalescent COVID-19.

This rearrangement joins TRBV5-5 to TRBJ1-1, with D tentatively TRBD1 (5 bases). This CDR3 has 16 amino acids. Trimming shortened V by 2 bases and J by 1 base, and 15 bases separated the two germline ends. Germline V lookup: CDR1 SGHKS, CDR2 YYEKEE (reference sequence). CDR3 sequence: CASSLHAGVANTEAFF. The DNA for the CDR3 is TGTGCCAGCAGCTTACACGCGGGGGTGGCGAACACTGAAGCTTTCTTT.

The chain recombines TRBV30 with TRBJ2-5; D not resolved. The CDR3 is made up of 15 amino acids. CDR1 is GTSNPN, CDR2 SVGIG, per germline (reference sequence). The V gene lost 0 bases and the J gene lost 2 bases, with 13 bases spanning the gap. CDR3: CAWSVLGRRQETQYF. The CDR3 region has the DNA TGTGCCTGGAGTGTATTAGGCCGGCGGCAAGAGACCCAGTACTTC.

This sequence joins TRBV9 and TRBJ2-5; TRBD2 matches 9 bases. The CDR3 contains 14 residues. CDR1 is SGDLS and CDR2 is YYNGEE in the germline V gene. With 4 bases clipped from V and 5 bases from J, the junction kept 6 bases outside the gene matches. The CDR3: CASSPAGGQETQYF. The CDR3 coding sequence is TGTGCCAGCAGCCCAGCGGGGGGCCAGGAGACCCAGTACTTC.

The CDR3 sequence is CASSQDQGASGYTF. In nucleotides, the CDR3 is TGTGCCAGCAGCCAAGACCAGGGGGCGAGTGGCTACACCTTC. The genes are TRBV3-1 (or the pseudogene TRBV3-2) and TRBJ1-2; 8 nucleotides match TRBD1. V lost 0 bases, J lost 7 bases, and 4 bases stayed unmatched. Germline CDR1 is LGHDT and CDR2 is YNNKEL (reference sequence). This CDR3 is 14 amino acids long.

The chain recombines TRBV29-1 with TRBJ2-1; 7 bases agree with TRBD1. J was trimmed by 3 bases and V by 3 bases; bases with no gene match: 5. The germline CDR1 and CDR2 sequences are SQVTM and ANQGSEA. The CDR3 contains 14 residues. The CDR3 protein is CSVDGYRGYNEQFF. CDR3 coding DNA: TGCAGCGTTGACGGGTACAGGGGCTACAATGAGCAGTTCTTC.

The gene calls are TRBV30 and TRBJ2-3, with D possibly being TRBD2 (6 bases). This CDR3 has 13 amino acids. Germline CDR1 reads GTSNPN; CDR2 reads SVGIG (reference sequence). The V gene lost 0 bases and the J gene lost 6 bases, with 10 bases spanning the gap. The CDR3 reads CAWSVQLADTQYF. CDR3 coding DNA: TGTGCCTGGAGTGTACAGCTAGCGGATACGCAGTATTTT.

This chain links TRBV3-1 (or the pseudogene TRBV3-2) with TRBJ2-2; a possible D gene is TRBD1 (5 bases). The CDR3 runs 15 residues. Germline V lookup: CDR1 LGHDT, CDR2 YNNKEL (reference sequence). V lost 0 bases, J lost 7 bases, and 12 bases lay in between. CDR3 DNA: TGTGCCAGCAGCCAAGATCTCAGGGAAAGCGGGGAGCTGTTTTTT. Translating it yields CASSQDLRESGELFF.

The chain uses TRBV9 and TRBJ1-1, with 8 bases matching TRBD1. The germline CDR1 and CDR2 sequences are SGDLS and YYNGEE. Trimming at V came to 3 bases and at J to 1 base, leaving 5 bases not matched to a gene. The CDR3 has 15 amino acids. The CDR3 nucleotides are TGTGCCAGCAGCGCCCAAGACAGGGGGAACACTGAAGCTTTCTTT. This gives the protein CASSAQDRGNTEAFF. The whole variable domain, filled in from reference TRBV9 and TRBJ1-1, reads DSGVTQTPKHLITATGQRVTLRCSPRSGDLSVYWYQQSLDQGLQFLIQYYNGEERAKGNILERFSAQQFPDLHSELNLSSLELGDSALYFCASSAQDRGNTEAFFGQGTRLTVV.

V usage is TRBV9 and J usage is TRBJ1-2, with D possibly being TRBD1 (5 bases). There are 13 residues in the CDR3. Germline V CDR1 and CDR2: SGDLS, YYNGEE. V shed 2 bases and J shed 6 bases, with 11 bases lying between them. The DNA for the CDR3 is TGTGCCAGCAGCGTGGGGCCCTCGGATGGCTACACCTTC. It specifies CASSVGPSDGYTF.

V gene TRBV7-3 combines with J gene TRBJ1-1, with D hard to call. Trimming took off 4 bases at V and 4 bases at J, with 10 bases between the two ends. Germline CDR1 is SGHTA and CDR2 is FQGTGA. This CDR3 is built from 13 residues. The CDR3 sequence is CASSYTTGTEAFF. The CDR3 DNA follows: TGTGCCAGCAGCTATACAACGGGCACTGAAGCTTTCTTT.

The CDR3 sequence is CASSLSGNPTDTQYF. As DNA, the CDR3 is TGTGCCAGCAGTTTAAGCGGTAACCCCACAGATACGCAGTATTTT. This sequence joins TRBV27 and TRBJ2-3, with a tentative D call TRBD2 (5 bases). The V end lost 2 bases, the J end lost 2 bases, and 11 bases lay between the germline ends. This CDR3 contains 15 residues. Germline assignment: CDR1 MNHEY and CDR2 SMNVEV (reference sequence).

This clone was seen a handful of times. The chain is built from TRBV19 and TRBJ1-5, with 8 bases that match TRBD1. V trimming: 5 bases; J trimming: 4 bases; junction bases outside the gene matches: 16. Germline CDR1 is LNHDA and CDR2 is SQIVND (reference sequence). The CDR3 runs 18 residues. The CDR3 region is CASSGRFTGGRVNQPQHF. The CDR3 DNA sequence: TGTGCCAGTAGTGGTCGTTTTACAGGGGGAAGGGTTAATCAGCCCCAGCATTTT.

CDR3: CASSLRETVYEQYV. The CDR3 nucleotides read TGTGCCAGCAGCCTACGAGAGACAGTCTACGAGCAGTACGTC. This chain joins TRBV5-5 and TRBJ2-7; possibly TRBD1 for D (5 bases). The germline V gene encodes CDR1 SGHKS and CDR2 YYEKEE (reference sequence). CDR3 length: 14 residues. Trimming removed 4 bases from V and 3 bases from J, with 14 bases in between.

The CDR3 DNA reads as TGTGCCAGCAGCTCCCGTACGGAGGGAGGCGGGAACACTGAAGCTTTCTTT. This gives the protein CASSSRTEGGGNTEAFF. V is TRBV13 and J is TRBJ1-1, with D unresolved. CDR3 length equals 17 residues. The germline CDR1 and CDR2 sequences are PRHDT and FYEKMQ (reference sequence). The V gene lost 4 bases and the J gene lost 1 base, with 19 bases spanning the gap.

The rearrangement uses TRBV24-1 and TRBJ2-5, with 9 bases lining up with TRBD1. Germline V CDR1 and CDR2: KGHDR, SFDVKD. J lost 5 bases, V lost 4 bases, and 4 bases had no gene match. The CDR3 has 14 amino acids. The CDR3 DNA reads as TGTGCCACCAGTGAACCCGGACAGGGGGAGACCCAGTACTTC. This gives the protein CATSEPGQGETQYF.